Sequencing of this T cell receptor beta chain was carried out in a study of beta chain features in type 1 diabetes. Of the isolated RNA, all was reverse transcribed, and so the sequenced material was expressed TCRB transcripts. Method: immunoSEQ multiplex PCR; TCRdb's copy keeps in-frame clones and lacks some. The sample lists approximately 470,000 clones, around 28% occurring once. Germline assignment: CDR1 SGHAT and CDR2 FQDESV (reference sequence). The CDR3 is 16 amino acids. V lost 5 bases and J lost 0; bases outside the gene matches: 10. This clone was picked up a small number of times. This receptor was obtained from a man aged 18 to 30 in good health. The J gene is TRBJ2-7, the V gene TRBV11-1; 7 nucleotides line up with TRBD2. The sample comprised naive CD4+ T cells from blood. The CDR3 is CASSEPRGRISYEQYF. The DNA for the CDR3 is TGTGCCAGCAGCGAACCCCGCGGGAGAATCTCCTACGAGCAGTACTTC.